Sequencing of this TCR beta chain was carried out in a study of blood T cell repertoires in COVID-19. Study-level information: The analysed material was cDNA or gDNA that came from T cells, B-cell-depleted T cells, or PBMCs.

V lost 3 bases to trimming and J lost 3 bases, with 12 bases between them. Per the germline V gene, CDR1 is KGHSH and CDR2 is LQKENI. The CDR3 totals 15 residues. This clone was counted only a few times. Sequencing was performed with immunoSEQ multiplex PCR; in TCRdb, only in-frame clones are kept and a portion is missing. The repertoire consists of around 20,000 clones, with 85% to 95% occurring once and the leading ten covering roughly 4.3%. What was sequenced was peripheral blood. This chain uses TRBV18 with TRBJ1-5, with D unresolved. This sequence originates from a woman aged 45-60 years with active COVID-19. CDR3 sequence (DNA): TGTGCCAGCTCACCCTCCCGACACCCCAATCAGCCCCAGCATTTT. It specifies CASSPSRHPNQPQHF.